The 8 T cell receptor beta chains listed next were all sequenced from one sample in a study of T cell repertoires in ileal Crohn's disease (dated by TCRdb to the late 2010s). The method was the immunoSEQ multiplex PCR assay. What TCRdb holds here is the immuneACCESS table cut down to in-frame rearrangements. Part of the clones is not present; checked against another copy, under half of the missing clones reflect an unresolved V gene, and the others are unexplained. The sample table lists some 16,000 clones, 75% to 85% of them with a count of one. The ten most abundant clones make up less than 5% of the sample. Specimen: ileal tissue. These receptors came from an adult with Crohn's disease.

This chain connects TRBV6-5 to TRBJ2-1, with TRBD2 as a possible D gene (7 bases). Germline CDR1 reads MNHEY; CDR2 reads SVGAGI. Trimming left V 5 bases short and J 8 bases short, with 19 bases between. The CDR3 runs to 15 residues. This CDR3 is CASSRGASAGDEQFF. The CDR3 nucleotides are TGTGCCAGCAGTCGGGGGGCGTCCGCCGGTGATGAGCAGTTCTTC.

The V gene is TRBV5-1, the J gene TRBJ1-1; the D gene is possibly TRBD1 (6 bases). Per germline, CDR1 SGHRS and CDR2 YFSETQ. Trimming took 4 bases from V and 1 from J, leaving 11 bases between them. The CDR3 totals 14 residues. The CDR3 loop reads CASSEGTRNTEAFF. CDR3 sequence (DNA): TGCGCCAGCAGCGAGGGGACAAGGAACACTGAAGCTTTCTTT.

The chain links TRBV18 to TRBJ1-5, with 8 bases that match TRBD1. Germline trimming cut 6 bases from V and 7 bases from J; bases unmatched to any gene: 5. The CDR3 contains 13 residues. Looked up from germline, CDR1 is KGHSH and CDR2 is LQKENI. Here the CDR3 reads CASSRTGGQPQHF. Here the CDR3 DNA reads TGTGCCAGCTCCCGTACAGGGGGGCAGCCCCAGCATTTT.

This chain's CDR3 is CASSTTWGLNTEAFF. Written as DNA, the CDR3 is TGTGCCAGCAGTACGACGTGGGGCTTGAACACTGAAGCTTTCTTT. The chain has TRBV9 and TRBJ1-1, with D perhaps matching TRBD1 (5 bases). The CDR3 is 15 amino acids. Trimming cost V 5 bases and J 0 bases, with 14 bases left between them. Germline V gives CDR1 SGDLS, CDR2 YYNGEE.

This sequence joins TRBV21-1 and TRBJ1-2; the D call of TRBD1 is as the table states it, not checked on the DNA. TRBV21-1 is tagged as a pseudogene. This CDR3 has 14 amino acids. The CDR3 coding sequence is TGTGCCAGCAGCACAGGGGACGGAAACTATGGCTACACCTTC. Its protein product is CASSTGDGNYGYTF.

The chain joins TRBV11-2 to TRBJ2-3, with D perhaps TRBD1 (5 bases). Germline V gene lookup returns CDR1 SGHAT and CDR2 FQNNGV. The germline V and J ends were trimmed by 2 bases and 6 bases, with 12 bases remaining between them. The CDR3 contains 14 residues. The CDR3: CASSLIRGADTQYF. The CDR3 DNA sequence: TGTGCCAGCAGCTTAATAAGGGGCGCGGATACGCAGTATTTT.

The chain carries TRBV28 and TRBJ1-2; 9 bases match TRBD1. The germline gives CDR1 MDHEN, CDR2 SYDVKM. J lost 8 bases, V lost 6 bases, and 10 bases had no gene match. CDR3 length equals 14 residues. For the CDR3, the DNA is TGTGCCAGCAGAGAGCCGGGACAGGGAAGAGGCTACACCTTC. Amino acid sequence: CASREPGQGRGYTF.

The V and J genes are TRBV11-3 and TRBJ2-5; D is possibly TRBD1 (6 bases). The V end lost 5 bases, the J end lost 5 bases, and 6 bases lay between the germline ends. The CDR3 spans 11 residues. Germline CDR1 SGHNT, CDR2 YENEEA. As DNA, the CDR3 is TGTGCCAGCAGCACAGGGGAGACCCAGTACTTC. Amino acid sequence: CASSTGETQYF.